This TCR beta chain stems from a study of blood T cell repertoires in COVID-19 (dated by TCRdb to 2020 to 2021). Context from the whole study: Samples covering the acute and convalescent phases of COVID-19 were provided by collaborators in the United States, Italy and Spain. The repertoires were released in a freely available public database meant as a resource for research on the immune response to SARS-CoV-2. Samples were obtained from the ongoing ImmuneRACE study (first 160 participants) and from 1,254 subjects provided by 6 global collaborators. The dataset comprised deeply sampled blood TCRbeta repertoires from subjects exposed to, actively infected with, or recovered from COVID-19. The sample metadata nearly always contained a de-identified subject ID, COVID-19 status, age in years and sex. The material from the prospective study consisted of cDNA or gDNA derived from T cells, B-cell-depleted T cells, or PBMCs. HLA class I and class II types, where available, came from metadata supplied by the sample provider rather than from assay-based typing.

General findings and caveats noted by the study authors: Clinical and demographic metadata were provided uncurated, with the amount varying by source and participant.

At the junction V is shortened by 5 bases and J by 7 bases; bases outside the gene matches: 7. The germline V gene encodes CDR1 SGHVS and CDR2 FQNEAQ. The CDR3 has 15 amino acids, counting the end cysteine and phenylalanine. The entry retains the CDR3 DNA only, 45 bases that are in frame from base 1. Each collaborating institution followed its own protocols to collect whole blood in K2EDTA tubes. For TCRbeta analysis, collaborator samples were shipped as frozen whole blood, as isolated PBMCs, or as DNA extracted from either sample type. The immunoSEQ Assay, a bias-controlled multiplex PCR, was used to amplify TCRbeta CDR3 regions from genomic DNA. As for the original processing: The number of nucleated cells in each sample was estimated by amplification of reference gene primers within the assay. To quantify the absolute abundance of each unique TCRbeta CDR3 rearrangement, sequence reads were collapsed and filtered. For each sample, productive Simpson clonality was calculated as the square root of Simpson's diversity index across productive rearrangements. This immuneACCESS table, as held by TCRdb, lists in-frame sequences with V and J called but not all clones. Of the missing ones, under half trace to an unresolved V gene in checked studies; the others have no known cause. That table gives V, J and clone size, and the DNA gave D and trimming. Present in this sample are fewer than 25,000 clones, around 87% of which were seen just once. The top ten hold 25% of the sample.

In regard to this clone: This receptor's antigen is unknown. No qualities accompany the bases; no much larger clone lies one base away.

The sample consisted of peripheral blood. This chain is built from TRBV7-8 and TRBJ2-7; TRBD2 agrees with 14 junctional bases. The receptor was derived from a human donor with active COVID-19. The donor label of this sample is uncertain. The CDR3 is CASSPGLAGVGEQYF. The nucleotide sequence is TGTGCCAGCAGCCCGGGACTAGCGGGAGTGGGGGAGCAGTACTTC.